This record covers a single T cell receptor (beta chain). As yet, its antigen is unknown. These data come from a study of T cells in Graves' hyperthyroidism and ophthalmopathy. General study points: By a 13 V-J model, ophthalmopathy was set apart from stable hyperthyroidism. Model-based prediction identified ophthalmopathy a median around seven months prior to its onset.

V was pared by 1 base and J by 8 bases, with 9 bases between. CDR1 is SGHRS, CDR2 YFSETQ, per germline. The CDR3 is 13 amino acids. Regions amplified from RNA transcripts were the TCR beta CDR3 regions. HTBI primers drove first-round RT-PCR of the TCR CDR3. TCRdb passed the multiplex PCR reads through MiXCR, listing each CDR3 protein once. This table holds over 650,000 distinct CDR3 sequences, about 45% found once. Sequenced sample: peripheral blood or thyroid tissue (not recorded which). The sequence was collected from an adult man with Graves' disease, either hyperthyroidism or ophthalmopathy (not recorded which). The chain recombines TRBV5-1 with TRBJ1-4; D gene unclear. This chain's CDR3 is CASSLSDGEKLFF. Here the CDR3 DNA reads TGCGCCAGCAGCTTGAGTGATGGAGAAAAACTGTTTTTT. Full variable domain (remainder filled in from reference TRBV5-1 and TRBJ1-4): KAGVTQTPRYLIKTRGQQVTLSCSPISGHRSVSWYQQTPGQGLQFLFEYFSETQRNKGNFPGRFSGRQFSNSRSEMNVSTLELGDSALYLCASSLSDGEKLFFGSGTQLSVL.